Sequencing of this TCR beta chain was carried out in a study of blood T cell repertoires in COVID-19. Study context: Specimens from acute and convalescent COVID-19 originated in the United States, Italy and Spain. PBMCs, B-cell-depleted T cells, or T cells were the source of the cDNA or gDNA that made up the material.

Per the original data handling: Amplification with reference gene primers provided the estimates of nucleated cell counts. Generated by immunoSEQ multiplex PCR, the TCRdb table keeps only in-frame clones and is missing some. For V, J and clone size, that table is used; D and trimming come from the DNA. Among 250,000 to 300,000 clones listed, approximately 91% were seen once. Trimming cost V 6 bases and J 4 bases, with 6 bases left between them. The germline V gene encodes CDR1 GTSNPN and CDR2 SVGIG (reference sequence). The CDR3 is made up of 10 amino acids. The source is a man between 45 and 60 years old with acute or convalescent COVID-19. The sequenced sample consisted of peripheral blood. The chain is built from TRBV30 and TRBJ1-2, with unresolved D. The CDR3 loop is CACHSYGYTF. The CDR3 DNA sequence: TGTGCCTGCCACAGCTATGGCTACACCTTC.